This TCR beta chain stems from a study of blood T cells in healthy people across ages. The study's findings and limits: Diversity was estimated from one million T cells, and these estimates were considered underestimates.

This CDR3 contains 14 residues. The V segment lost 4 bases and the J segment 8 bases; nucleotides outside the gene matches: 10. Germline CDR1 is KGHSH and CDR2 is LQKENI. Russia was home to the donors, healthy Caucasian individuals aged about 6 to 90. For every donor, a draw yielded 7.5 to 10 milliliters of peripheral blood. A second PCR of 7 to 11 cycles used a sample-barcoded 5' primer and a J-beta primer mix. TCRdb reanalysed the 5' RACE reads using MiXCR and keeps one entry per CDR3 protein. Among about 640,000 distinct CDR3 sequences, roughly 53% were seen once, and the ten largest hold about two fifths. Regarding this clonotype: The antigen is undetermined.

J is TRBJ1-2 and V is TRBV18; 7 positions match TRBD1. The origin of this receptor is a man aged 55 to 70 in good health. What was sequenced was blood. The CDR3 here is CASSRNRGEGGYTF. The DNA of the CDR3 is TGTGCCAGCTCACGTAACAGGGGAGAAGGAGGCTACACCTTC.